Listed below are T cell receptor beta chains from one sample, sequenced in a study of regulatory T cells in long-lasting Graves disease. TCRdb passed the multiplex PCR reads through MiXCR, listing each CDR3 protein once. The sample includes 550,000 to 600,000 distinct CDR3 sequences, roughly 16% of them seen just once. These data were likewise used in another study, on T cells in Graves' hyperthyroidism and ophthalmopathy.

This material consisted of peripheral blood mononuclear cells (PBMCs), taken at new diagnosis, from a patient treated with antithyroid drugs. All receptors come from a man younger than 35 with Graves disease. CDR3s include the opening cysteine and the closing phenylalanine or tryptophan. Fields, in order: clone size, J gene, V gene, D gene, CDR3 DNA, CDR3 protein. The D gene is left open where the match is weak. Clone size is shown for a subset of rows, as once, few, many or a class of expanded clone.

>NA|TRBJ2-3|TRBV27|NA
TGTGTCAGCAGTGGCCGTCCCAGGGGATCCTCAGATACGCAGTATTTT
CVSSGRPRGSSDTQYF
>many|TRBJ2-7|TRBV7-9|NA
TGTGCCAGCAGCACACGGACCTACGAGCAGTACTTC
CASSTRTYEQYF
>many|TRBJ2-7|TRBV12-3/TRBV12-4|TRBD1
TGTGCCAGCAGTCCGACAGGGGGCGGTTTAGAGCAGTACTTC
CASSPTGGGLEQYF
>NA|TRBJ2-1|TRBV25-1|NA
TGTGCCAGCAGTGAAACCGATCCCAGCTCCTACAATGAGCAGTTCTTC
CASSETDPSSYNEQFF
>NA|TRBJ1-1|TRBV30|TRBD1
TGTGCCTGGAGTGTCGGACAGGGCGAGACTGAAGCTTTCTTT
CAWSVGQGETEAFF
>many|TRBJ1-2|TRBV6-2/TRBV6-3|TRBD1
TGTGCCGGACAGAGACAGGGGGCGCAGGGCTACACCTTC
CAGQRQGAQGYTF
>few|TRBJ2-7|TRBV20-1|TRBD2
TGCAGTGCGCCGTCAACTAGCGGGAGGTCAAGGGCCTACGAGCAGTACTTC
CSAPSTSGRSRAYEQYF
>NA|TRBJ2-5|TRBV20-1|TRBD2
TGCAGTGCTCCCCCAGCGGGAGGAGAGACCCAGTACTTC
CSAPPAGGETQYF
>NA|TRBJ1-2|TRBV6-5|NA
TGTGCCAGCAGTTACTTCGGGGGGTTAGGGAAAGGCTACACCTTC
CASSYFGGLGKGYTF
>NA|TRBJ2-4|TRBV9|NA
TGTGCCAGCAGCTCCAGTGCAGTACTAGCCAAAAACATTCAGTACTTC
CASSSSAVLAKNIQYF
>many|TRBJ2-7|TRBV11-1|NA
TGTGCCAGCAGTTACATGCGCGCGTACGAGCAGTACTTC
CASSYMRAYEQYF